A single sample gave rise to the 7 T cell receptor beta chains below, sequenced in a study of T cell changes during pregnancy in multiple sclerosis. Here immunoSEQ multiplex PCR was the method, and the copy in TCRdb shows in-frame clones only, minus some. The sample consists of 70,000 to 100,000 clones, 90% to 95% of them appearing once. The specimen was peripheral blood, collected in the first trimester of pregnancy. These receptors came from a female donor with multiple sclerosis, enrolled in a pregnancy study.

V usage is TRBV25-1 and J usage is TRBJ2-2; TRBD1 agrees at 7 bases. Per the germline V gene, CDR1 is MGHDK and CDR2 is SYGVNS. Losses at the gene ends were 4 bases for V and 1 base for J; bases not matched to a gene: 6. The CDR3 has 16 amino acids. CDR3 sequence reads: CASSAYRGLNTGELFF. The DNA of the CDR3 is TGTGCCAGCAGTGCATACAGGGGCCTGAACACCGGGGAGCTGTTTTTT.

CDR3 residues: CASSLGGGLAGDTQYF. CDR3 DNA sequence: TGCGCCAGCAGCTTGGGCGGCGGCCTAGCGGGGGATACGCAGTATTTT. This chain uses TRBV5-1 with TRBJ2-3, with 9 bases that match TRBD2. The length of the CDR3 is 16 residues. Losses at the gene ends were 0 bases for V and 6 bases for J; bases not matched to a gene: 8. Germline CDR1 and CDR2: SGHRS and YFSETQ.

The genes are TRBV14 and TRBJ2-7; TRBD2 matches 9 bases. The CDR3 is 17 residues long. V dropped 1 base and J dropped 6; count of bases not matched to a gene: 13. CDR1 and CDR2 (germline): SGHDN, FVKESK. The CDR3 protein is CASSQGGLSGGLIEQYF. CDR3 coding DNA: TGTGCCAGCAGCCAAGGGGGTCTTAGCGGGGGCCTTATCGAGCAGTACTTC.

The chain links TRBV27 to TRBJ1-1; weak D call: TRBD1 (5 bases). Trimming took off 6 bases at V and 4 bases at J, with 12 bases between the two ends. The CDR3 has 13 residues. Germline-derived CDR1 and CDR2 are MNHEY and SMNVEV (reference sequence). Here the CDR3 reads CASRPGGGTEAFF. CDR3 in DNA: TGTGCCAGCAGGCCCGGGGGGGGCACTGAAGCTTTCTTT.

The rearrangement joins TRBV6-4 to TRBJ2-1, with 10 nucleotides matching TRBD1. The V segment lost 2 bases and the J segment 8 bases; nucleotides outside the gene matches: 6. Germline-derived CDR1 and CDR2 are MRHNA and SNTAGT. The CDR3 spans 15 residues. The CDR3 bases are TGTGCCAGCAGTGACCACGGGACAGGGGTAGATGAGCAGTTCTTC. Translated: CASSDHGTGVDEQFF.

This rearrangement joins TRBV2 to TRBJ1-5; TRBD1 aligns across 9 bases. V was clipped by 6 bases and J by 6 bases; unmatched bases: 6. The V gene's germline CDR1 is SNHLY and CDR2 FYNNEI. The CDR3 spans 14 residues. CDR3 DNA: TGTGCCAGCAGGGTTAACAGGGGGCGTCAGCCCCAGCATTTT. This encodes CASRVNRGRQPQHF.

CDR3 DNA sequence: TGTGCCAGTAGTAAGGACAGGAGCCAGTACAATGAGCAGTTCTTC. This encodes CASSKDRSQYNEQFF. The V and J genes are TRBV19 and TRBJ2-1, with TRBD1 identical over 7 bases. V lost 4 bases to trimming and J lost 4 bases; unmatched junction nucleotides: 7. CDR1 and CDR2 (germline): LNHDA, SQIVND (reference sequence). The CDR3 loop spans 15 amino acids.